The sample holds many counts of the clone carrying this T cell receptor (beta chain). Its antigen is not known. A TCRbeta library incorporating unique molecular identifiers was prepared. Via MiXCR, TCRdb re-called the PCR reads, giving one row per CDR3 protein. The repertoire consists of over 150,000 distinct CDR3 sequences, with roughly 6.3% occurring once and the leading ten covering 4.5%. These data belong to a study of T-cell reconstitution after alpha-beta-depleted transplantation in children. Findings and limits, study-wide: Surviving recipient T cells and thymic progenitors accounted for the high day-60 TCRbeta diversity observed in some patients. Newly produced T cells mostly provided counts and TCRbeta diversity after one year, as hyperexpanded clones declined.

CDR3 size: 14 residues. V lost 7 bases to trimming and J lost 8 bases, with 18 bases between them. The material was PBMCs, obtained before TCRalphabeta/CD19-depleted stem cell transplant. The rearrangement links TRBV12-3 or TRBV12-4 to TRBJ2-1, with D possibly matching TRBD2 (6 bases). The sequence derives from a girl under two years old with combined immunodeficiency, due to receive a stem cell transplant. This CDR3 is CASTNRLGGDEQFF. For the CDR3, the DNA is TGTGCCAGCACCAATAGACTAGGAGGCGATGAGCAGTTCTTC.